Below, 2 T cell receptor beta chains from the same sample are listed, as sequenced in a study of T cell changes during pregnancy in multiple sclerosis. TCRdb keeps only in-frame clones here, not all; method: immunoSEQ multiplex PCR. Here the sample spans tens of thousands of clones, around nine tenths being singletons. The sample was CD4+ T cells from peripheral blood mononuclear cells, taken before pregnancy. The receptors shown here come from a female donor with multiple sclerosis, enrolled in a pregnancy study.

The gene calls are TRBV27 and TRBJ2-7, with unresolved D. The CDR3 is made up of 15 amino acids. Deletions cut 1 base from V and 0 bases from J, with 10 bases between. CDR1 and CDR2 (germline): MNHEY, SMNVEV (reference sequence). For the CDR3, the DNA is TGTGCCAGCAGTTTATACCGACTTAGCTCCTACGAGCAGTACTTC. Amino acids: CASSLYRLSSYEQYF.

The V gene is TRBV9, the J gene TRBJ1-2, with 7 bases identical to TRBD1. This CDR3 is 15 amino acids long. CDR1 is SGDLS and CDR2 is YYNGEE in the germline V gene. V shed 4 bases, J shed 4 bases, and the junction held 10 bases outside the gene matches. CDR3 DNA sequence: TGTGCCAGCAGCCTTGCCGGGACAGAGCTCTATGGCTACACCTTC. Translated: CASSLAGTELYGYTF.